The following is a T cell receptor (beta chain) sequence with its context. These data come from a study of blood T cell repertoires in COVID-19. Study background: Some COVID-19 samples were acute and others convalescent; all came from the United States, Italy and Spain. The cDNA or gDNA used as material had been derived from T cells, B-cell-depleted T cells, or PBMCs.

Trimming pared 7 bases from V and 3 bases from J, leaving 22 bases between. Germline V lookup: CDR1 SGHDN, CDR2 FVKESK. The CDR3 totals 16 residues. Source study methods: Reference gene primer amplification gave estimated nucleated cell counts. Data came from immunoSEQ multiplex PCR; TCRdb stores just in-frame clones and leaves some out. V and J calls and clone size are as listed in that table; D and trimming were resolved from the DNA. Of fewer than 250,000 clones listed, about 80% are singletons. This sequence was found in a woman older than 75 with acute or convalescent COVID-19. Sequences were obtained from peripheral blood. The rearrangement links TRBV14 to TRBJ2-7, with a weak D call TRBD2 (5 bases). The chain's CDR3 is CASTPTESTGIYEQYF. In DNA, the CDR3 is TGTGCCAGCACCCCGACGGAATCCACGGGGATCTACGAGCAGTACTTC.